What follows describes a single T cell receptor beta chain. Its antigen is currently not known. No qualities accompany the bases; no much larger clone lies one base away. The instrument was an Illumina NovaSeq 6000. Using 5'RACE with constant-segment primers, TCRalpha and TCRbeta cDNA libraries were constructed, with sample barcodes and unique molecular identifiers added in the process. Trizol reagent was used to extract RNA from every sample. Amplification of the libraries took two PCR steps, and the second step added a second sample barcode plus Illumina TruSeq adapters. Libraries were sequenced on an Illumina NovaSeq with 2 x 150 bp paired-end reads. On the study's bioinformatics: The reads were demultiplexed and collapsed into UMI-guided consensus sequences using migec v1.2.7. Using mixcr v2.1.11, UMI consensuses were aligned to TRA and TRB V and J templates and then assembled into clonotypes. A clonotype was counted as expanded or contracted only if both edgeR and NoisET called the change significant, with noise models trained on biological replicates. For edgeR calls, the cutoffs were a false discovery rate-adjusted p below 0.01 and a log2 fold-change threshold of 1. PCA with hierarchical clustering of max-normalized trajectories of the 1000 most abundant clonotypes was used as exploratory dynamics analysis. The CD4 or CD8 phenotype of responding clones was assigned using the separately sequenced CD4+ and CD8+ repertoires. The public reads were run again by TCRdb, first through fastp at Q25 and then through MiXCR, and only productive beta chains were kept. Each entry is one CDR3 protein sequence, shown with its most common DNA and genes. The V and J calls were determined by TCRdb, not by the authors. The sample table contains 100,000 to 150,000 distinct CDR3 sequences; only one count was recorded for more than 15% of them. The ten largest clones capture over 11% of the sample.

The data derive from a study of T-cell memory formation after mild COVID-19 (dated by TCRdb to about 2021). Describing the broader study: TCR sequence clusters from the two donors were found to be largely donor specific. Longitudinal TCRalpha and TCRbeta repertoire sequencing tracked T-cell clones expanding and contracting after mild COVID-19 in two donors. Two young, previously healthy adult volunteers, one female and one male, were included in the cohort. Overall study results and their limits: Some responding clones were detected in pre-infection memory, which suggested that pre-existing cross-reactive memory T cells had joined the SARS-CoV-2 response. Contracting CD4+ clones turned up mainly in the CM and EM memory subsets, whereas EMRA was where CD8+ clones were enriched. Only two mild cases were covered by the study, and larger cohorts that include severe cases with pre-infection samples were considered necessary. From day 15 to 85, contracting clones showed balanced CD4/CD8 phenotypes, whereas a second wave of clones that expanded from day 15 to 37 leaned towards CD4+. The second-wave clones that peaked on day 37 were not confirmed to be SARS-CoV-2 specific.

Ficoll-Paque density gradient centrifugation was used to isolate PBMCs. The receptor was isolated from an adult woman who had mild COVID-19 (a few samples of this study predate the infection). The sample titles of this study are shuffled in the database, so cell type and time point are left out; the donor was told from shared clones. What was sequenced was PBMCs or a T cell subset sorted from them (not recorded which).

The DNA is as follows: TGTGCCAGCAGTGAAACCGGGACCCAGGAGATCTACGAGCAGTACTTC. It translates as CASSETGTQEIYEQYF. The V gene is TRBV6-5 and the J gene is TRBJ2-7, with the D gene tentatively TRBD1 or TRBD2, based on 5 matching bases in each. V was cut back by 5 bases and J by 3 bases, leaving a gap of 20 bases between them. Sequences MNHEY (CDR1) and SVGAGI (CDR2) are obtained from the germline V gene. The CDR3 sequence holds 16 residues, the cysteine and phenylalanine included. Only the CDR3 part of the read is kept: 48 bases, read in frame from the first base.